These 18 T cell receptor beta chains share one sample of origin, sequenced in a study of cytomegalovirus exposure and HLA in healthy donors. Profiled with immunoSEQ multiplex PCR; TCRdb holds only in-frame clones, not every one. The table records about 200,000 clones, around four fifths of them present only once. Sequenced material: PBMCs. The receptors here all came from a woman younger than 30 in good health and CMV-seronegative.

The chain uses TRBV5-4 and TRBJ1-4; TRBD1 matches at 9 bases. There are 16 residues in the CDR3. Trimming cost V 4 bases and J 5 bases; bases outside gene matches: 9. Germline CDR1 SGHNT, CDR2 YYREEE (reference sequence). The DNA for the CDR3 is TGTGCCAGCAGCACGGGACAGGGTAATAAGAATGAAAAACTGTTTTTT. Its translation is CASSTGQGNKNEKLFF.

In its sample, this clone was seen once. The chain links TRBV13 to TRBJ2-2; D not resolved. V was pared by 4 bases and J by 1 base, with 7 bases between. The CDR3 is 14 residues long. Germline V gene data show CDR1 as PRHDT and CDR2 as FYEKMQ (reference sequence). CDR3 coding DNA: TGTGCCAGCAGCTCCTGGGAGAACACCGGGGAGCTGTTTTTT. This gives the protein CASSSWENTGELFF.

As for this clone: The same CDR3 also results from other DNA sequences found in this sample. V usage is TRBV7-8 and J usage is TRBJ2-2; D is unresolved. The CDR3 has 13 residues. Per germline, CDR1 SGHVS and CDR2 FQNEAQ. V lost 3 bases and J lost 7, with 9 bases in between. In nucleotides, the CDR3 is TGTGCCAGCAGCTTGGGGTATGGCGGGGAGCTGTTTTTT. Translated: CASSLGYGGELFF.

DNA for the CDR3: TGTGCCACCAGCAGAGCCATCCAGGGGAGCTCCTACGAGCAGTACTTC. Amino acids: CATSRAIQGSSYEQYF. The chain couples TRBV15 to TRBJ2-7; weak D call: TRBD1 (6 bases). Trimming took off 1 base at V and 0 bases at J, with 13 bases between the two ends. Germline V gives CDR1 LNHNV, CDR2 YYDKDF (reference sequence). This CDR3 has 16 amino acids. Using reference TRBV15 and TRBJ2-7 for the parts outside the CDR3, the full variable domain is DAMVIQNPRYQVTQFGKPVTLSCSQTLNHNVMYWYQQKSSQAPKLLFHYYDKDFNNEADTPDNFQSRRPNTSFCFLDIRSPGLGDTAMYLCATSRAIQGSSYEQYFGPGTRLTVT.

This chain uses TRBV19 with TRBJ1-1, with 8 bases matching TRBD1. Germline V gene data show CDR1 as LNHDA and CDR2 as SQIVND (reference sequence). There are 14 residues in the CDR3. With V trimmed by 11 bases and J by 1 base, 9 bases remained unmatched. CDR3 protein: CAVAIDRGNTEAFF. For the CDR3, the DNA is TGTGCCGTAGCAATTGACAGGGGGAACACTGAAGCTTTCTTT.

With regard to this clone: Other nucleotide sequences in the sample specify the same CDR3. The chain uses TRBV27 and TRBJ2-1; the match to TRBD2 covers 7 bases. Per germline, CDR1 MNHEY and CDR2 SMNVEV (reference sequence). V gave up 5 bases and J gave up 2 bases; unmatched junction bases: 9. The CDR3 runs to 16 residues. For the CDR3, the DNA is TGTGCCAGCAGTCCCCGTTTGGCGGGAGCCTACAATGAGCAGTTCTTC. Amino acids: CASSPRLAGAYNEQFF.

This chain links TRBV7-9 with TRBJ2-1; TRBD1 matches at 7 bases. Trimming cost V 6 bases and J 15 bases; bases outside gene matches: 14. CDR3 length: 13 residues. Germline loops: CDR1 SEHNR, CDR2 FQNEAQ (reference sequence). CDR3 amino acids: CASSHVDRDSRFF. In DNA form, the CDR3 reads TGTGCCAGCAGTCACGTCGACCGGGACAGCCGGTTCTTC. The variable domain in full, completed from reference TRBV7-9 and TRBJ2-1, reads DTGVSQNPRHKITKRGQNVTFRCDPISEHNRLYWYRQTLGQGPEFLTYFQNEAQLEKSRLLSDRFSAERPKGSFSTLEIQRTEQGDSAMYLCASSHVDRDSRFFGPGTRLTVL.

The chain employs TRBV15 and TRBJ1-2; D call uncertain. Trimming pared 3 bases from V and 8 bases from J, leaving 25 bases between. CDR1 is LNHNV, CDR2 YYDKDF, per germline (reference sequence). The CDR3 runs 17 residues. Here the CDR3 reads CATSRRAPLGPLGGYTF. In nucleotides, the CDR3 is TGTGCCACCAGCAGGAGGGCCCCATTAGGGCCCCTCGGGGGCTACACCTTC.

This chain joins TRBV7-9 and TRBJ1-1; D might be TRBD1 (5 bases). Germline V gives CDR1 SEHNR, CDR2 FQNEAQ (reference sequence). V lost 5 bases to trimming and J lost 2 bases, with 9 bases between them. The CDR3 covers 13 residues. In DNA form, the CDR3 reads TGTGCCAGCAGCGCGACAGTTAACACTGAAGCTTTCTTT. Translated: CASSATVNTEAFF.

The V call is TRBV15, the J call TRBJ1-6; D is unresolved. CDR1 and CDR2 (germline): LNHNV, YYDKDF (reference sequence). Trimming took 4 bases from V and 2 from J, leaving 6 bases between them. The CDR3 loop spans 14 amino acids. CDR3 bases: TGTGCCACCAGCAAGGCCCCCTATAATTCACCCCTCCACTTT. Protein product: CATSKAPYNSPLHF.

This chain uses TRBV28 with TRBJ2-5; D is unclear. V lost 7 bases, J lost 1 base, and 13 bases lay in between. There are 14 residues in the CDR3. CDR1 MDHEN and CDR2 SYDVKM come from the germline V gene. Here the CDR3 DNA reads TGTGCCAGCAACTCTCGGAACGGCCAAGAGACCCAGTACTTC. Its translation is CASNSRNGQETQYF.

CDR3 sequence (DNA): TGTGCCAGCAGCTTGGGCCCCCCCGGGGAGCTGTTTTTT. Its translation is CASSLGPPGELFF. J is TRBJ2-2 and V is TRBV5-6; D unresolved. This CDR3 is built from 13 residues. Germline CDR1 reads SGHDT; CDR2 reads YYEEEE. Trimming shortened V by 0 bases and J by 6 bases, and 6 bases separated the two germline ends. Full variable domain (outside the CDR3, taken from reference TRBV5-6 and TRBJ2-2): DAGVTQSPTHLIKTRGQQVTLRCSPKSGHDTVSWYQQALGQGPQFIFQYYEEEERQRGNFPDRFSGHQFPNYSSELNVNALLLGDSALYLCASSLGPPGELFFGEGSRLTVL.

The V gene is TRBV9, the J gene TRBJ2-2; 8 bases align to TRBD1. J lost 3 bases, V lost 0 bases, and 7 bases had no gene match. CDR1 is SGDLS and CDR2 is YYNGEE in the germline V gene. This CDR3 contains 17 residues. DNA for the CDR3: TGTGCCAGCAGCGTAGACCCAGGGGGCGCGGACACCGGGGAGCTGTTTTTT. Protein: CASSVDPGGADTGELFF.

The chain recombines TRBV7-2 with TRBJ2-7, with a tentative D call TRBD1 (7 bases). CDR1 and CDR2 from the germline V gene are SGHTA and FQGNSA. Trimming took off 5 bases at V and 0 bases at J, with 17 bases between the two ends. The CDR3 covers 16 residues. CDR3 coding DNA: TGTGCCAGCAGCCTCAGGGGCGGGACAGCCTCCTACGAGCAGTACTTC. This gives the protein CASSLRGGTASYEQYF.

The chain employs TRBV11-2 and TRBJ2-7, with a weak D call TRBD2 (6 bases). The CDR3 spans 16 residues. In germline, CDR1 is SGHAT, CDR2 FQNNGV. Trimming left V 5 bases short and J 7 bases short, with 24 bases between. In nucleotides, the CDR3 is TGTGCCAGCAGCGTACCTAACTCGGGACCGGGGAGGGAGCAGTACTTC. This translates into CASSVPNSGPGREQYF.

The V call is TRBV27, the J call TRBJ2-5; 9 bases agree with TRBD1. The length of the CDR3 is 17 residues. In germline, CDR1 is MNHEY, CDR2 SMNVEV (reference sequence). V lost 3 bases, J lost 5 bases, and 13 bases stayed unmatched. The CDR3 nucleotides are TGTGCCAGCAGTTTGATGGGGGACAGGGACGAAAAGGAGACCCAGTACTTC. As protein: CASSLMGDRDEKETQYF.

V is TRBV14 and J is TRBJ1-5; D possibly corresponds to TRBD1 (5 bases). The V end lost 3 bases, the J end lost 7 bases, and 16 bases lay between the germline ends. This CDR3 is built from 15 residues. Germline V gene sequence: CDR1 SGHDN, CDR2 FVKESK. This CDR3 reads CASSQSGGAGQPQHF. The CDR3 DNA follows: TGTGCCAGCAGCCAGTCTGGCGGGGCAGGGCAGCCCCAGCATTTT.

Comment on this clone: Other DNA variants within this sample encode the same CDR3. This chain links TRBV5-1 with TRBJ2-7; no firm D call. Germline assignment: CDR1 SGHRS and CDR2 YFSETQ. This CDR3 has 11 amino acids. Trimming pared 0 bases from V and 5 bases from J, leaving 3 bases between. Written as DNA, the CDR3 is TGCGCCAGCAGCTTGGGTGACGAGCAGTACTTC. Translated, it gives CASSLGDEQYF. Filled out from reference TRBV5-1 and TRBJ2-7, the complete variable domain reads KAGVTQTPRYLIKTRGQQVTLSCSPISGHRSVSWYQQTPGQGLQFLFEYFSETQRNKGNFPGRFSGRQFSNSRSEMNVSTLELGDSALYLCASSLGDEQYFGPGTRLTVT.